The source of this T cell receptor beta chain is a study of graft-versus-host responses after intestinal transplantation. For the study at large: Recipients were given multivisceral, liver-intestinal, or isolated intestinal transplants. Findings and limits, study-wide: Detected in recipient marrow were GvH clones, some of which were first observed in ileum or blood. When patients had graft-donor T cell macrochimerism, their allografts held high graft-versus-host to host-versus-graft clonal ratios. Early post-transplant HvG declines showed an association with peak circulating GvH clone levels.

The germline CDR1 and CDR2 sequences are SEHNR and FQNEAQ (reference sequence). The CDR3 covers 14 residues. V lost 1 base to trimming and J lost 6 bases; unmatched junction nucleotides: 3. Using immunoSEQ multiplex PCR, the repertoire was profiled, and TCRdb retains in-frame clones only, with some absent. The data hold 73,000 or so clones, with almost 90% observed a single time. In regard to this clone: Its antigen is still unknown.

The chain employs TRBV7-9 and TRBJ2-1; 7 bases agree with TRBD1. The material sequenced was unstimulated CD8+ T cells sorted from spleen or lymph node cells, taken before transplant. The TCR sequence derives from a human donor who was the organ donor for an intestinal transplant. This CDR3 is CASSLGSGGNEQFF. For the CDR3, the DNA is TGTGCCAGCAGCTTAGGGTCAGGGGGCAATGAGCAGTTCTTC.